These 19 T cell receptor beta chains came from one sample sequenced in a study of blood T cell repertoires in COVID-19. Clones were sequenced by immunoSEQ multiplex PCR, and TCRdb holds only the in-frame ones, with some missing. Here the sample spans 360,000 or so clones, approximately 91% being singletons. The sequencing sample was made of PBMCs or T cells enriched from blood (not recorded which). The source of these receptors is a woman younger than 45 who had been exposed to COVID-19.

The V and J genes are TRBV7-2 and TRBJ1-4, with 7 positions matching TRBD1. V dropped 6 bases and J dropped 8; count of bases not matched to a gene: 6. The CDR3 covers 13 residues. The germline V gene encodes CDR1 SGHTA and CDR2 FQGNSA. In nucleotides, the CDR3 is TGTGCCAGCAGGACAGGGCCGCCGGAAAAACTGTTTTTT. Protein: CASRTGPPEKLFF.

The genes are TRBV3-1 (or the pseudogene TRBV3-2) and TRBJ1-1, with a tentative D call TRBD1 (6 bases). Germline loops: CDR1 LGHDT, CDR2 YNNKEL (reference sequence). The CDR3 extends over 15 amino acids. The V and J ends lost 3 bases and 4 bases respectively, with 15 bases between them. The CDR3 DNA sequence: TGTGCCAGCAGCCACTGGACAGATTCGGGCACTGAAGCTTTCTTT. Translating it yields CASSHWTDSGTEAFF.

The chain combines TRBV5-1 with TRBJ2-1, with D tentatively TRBD1 (5 bases). This CDR3 is 14 amino acids long. V was cut by 5 bases and J by 8 bases, with 17 bases left in between. CDR1 and CDR2 (germline): SGHRS, YFSETQ. The CDR3 here is CASRSGQGVDEQFF. In nucleotides, the CDR3 is TGCGCCAGCAGATCAGGGCAGGGTGTCGATGAGCAGTTCTTC.

The chain carries TRBV7-8 and TRBJ2-7, with 8 bases matching TRBD2. Trimming at V came to 6 bases and at J to 0 bases, leaving 4 bases not matched to a gene. Germline CDR1 reads SGHVS; CDR2 reads FQNEAQ. CDR3 length: 14 residues. CDR3 nucleotide sequence: TGTGCCAGCAGTTTGCGGGAGGCCTCCTACGAGCAGTACTTC. Its translation: CASSLREASYEQYF.

The rearrangement links TRBV3-1 (or the pseudogene TRBV3-2) to TRBJ1-1; 7 nucleotides match TRBD1. The CDR3 sequence is 13 residues long. Germline loops: CDR1 LGHDT, CDR2 YNNKEL (reference sequence). V was clipped by 4 bases and J by 7 bases; unmatched bases: 6. CDR3 region: CASSRQGASEAFF. The CDR3 DNA follows: TGTGCCAGCAGCCGACAGGGTGCGAGTGAAGCTTTCTTT.

The gene calls are TRBV7-2 and TRBJ2-5, with 9 bases fitting TRBD1. Looked up from germline, CDR1 is SGHTA and CDR2 is FQGNSA. The V segment lost 3 bases and the J segment 5 bases; nucleotides outside the gene matches: 4. The CDR3 spans 14 residues. The CDR3 loop is CASSLTGGGETQYF. In nucleotides, the CDR3 is TGTGCCAGCAGCTTGACAGGGGGGGGCGAGACCCAGTACTTC.

The V call is TRBV7-3, the J call TRBJ1-5; D unresolved. CDR1 SGHTA and CDR2 FQGTGA come from the germline V gene. Trimming pared 5 bases from V and 4 bases from J, leaving 9 bases between. The CDR3 has 13 residues. The CDR3 is CASSASLNQPQHF. CDR3 DNA sequence: TGTGCCAGCAGCGCGAGTCTAAATCAGCCCCAGCATTTT.

This chain joins TRBV7-6 and TRBJ1-3, with 10 bases identical to TRBD1. The CDR3 loop spans 16 amino acids. Germline assignment: CDR1 SGHVS and CDR2 FNYEAQ. J was trimmed by 4 bases and V by 5 bases; bases with no gene match: 8. CDR3 coding DNA: TGTGCCAGCAGCGGACTGACAGGGGGCAGAGGAAACACCATATATTTT. It codes for CASSGLTGGRGNTIYF. Combining the CDR3 with reference TRBV7-6 and TRBJ1-3 gives the whole variable domain GAGVSQSPRYKVTKRGQDVALRCDPISGHVSLYWYRQALGQGPEFLTYFNYEAQQDKSGLPNDRFSAERPEGSISTLTIQRTEQRDSAMYRCASSGLTGGRGNTIYFGEGSWLTVV.

This clone appeared once. CDR3 in amino acids: CASSLNLVGRNTEAFF. CDR3 DNA: TGTGCCAGCAGCTTGAACCTGGTAGGGAGGAACACTGAAGCTTTCTTT. The chain couples TRBV5-5 to TRBJ1-1, with D uncertain. Germline CDR1 is SGHKS and CDR2 is YYEKEE (reference sequence). CDR3 length: 16 amino acids. Trimming took 1 base from V and 1 from J, leaving 14 bases between them. The full variable domain, with the rest looked up from reference TRBV5-5 and TRBJ1-1, is DAGVTQSPTHLIKTRGQQVTLRCSPISGHKSVSWYQQVLGQGPQFIFQYYEKEERGRGNFPDRFSARQFPNYSSELNVNALLLGDSALYLCASSLNLVGRNTEAFFGQGTRLTVV.

In its sample, this clone was seen once. V and J are TRBV12-3 or TRBV12-4 and TRBJ1-1; D is uncertain. The V gene lost 3 bases and the J gene lost 7 bases, with 9 bases spanning the gap. The CDR3 totals 12 residues. The CDR3 nucleotides are TGTGCCAGCAGTTTCCGGAGCATTGAAGCTTTCTTT. Amino acids: CASSFRSIEAFF.

This clone has just a few counts. V and J are TRBV5-1 and TRBJ2-7; 7 bases are shared with TRBD2. Per germline, CDR1 SGHRS and CDR2 YFSETQ. The trim removed 3 bases at V and 7 bases at J, leaving 1 base unmatched. The CDR3 is 11 residues long. The CDR3 loop is CASSWEGEQYF. CDR3 nucleotide sequence: TGCGCCAGCAGCTGGGAGGGGGAGCAGTACTTC.

The CDR3 is CASSSSRIQGARANEKLFF. The DNA for the CDR3 is TGTGCCAGCAGCTCGAGCCGAATACAGGGGGCAAGGGCTAATGAAAAACTGTTTTTT. The gene calls are TRBV7-9 and TRBJ1-4, with 9 positions matching TRBD1. V was clipped by 4 bases and J by 3 bases; unmatched bases: 15. Germline V gives CDR1 SEHNR, CDR2 FQNEAQ (reference sequence). The CDR3 is 19 residues long.

V usage is TRBV5-1 and J usage is TRBJ2-3; TRBD1 is a possible D gene (5 bases). The CDR3 has 14 residues. V was cut by 4 bases and J by 7 bases, with 16 bases left in between. The germline V gene has CDR1 SGHRS and CDR2 YFSETQ. CDR3 loop: CASSTTGTPYTQYF. The CDR3 nucleotides read TGCGCCAGCAGCACAACAGGTACCCCCTATACGCAGTATTTT.

V gene TRBV7-9 combines with J gene TRBJ2-6, with 8 bases that match TRBD1. This CDR3 contains 17 residues. The V and J ends lost 6 bases and 2 bases, in that order; junction bases with no gene match: 9. In germline, CDR1 is SEHNR, CDR2 FQNEAQ (reference sequence). The CDR3 DNA reads as TGTGCCAGCAGTCCCGACAGGGGATTCCCTGGGGCCAACGTCCTGACTTTC. This codes for CASSPDRGFPGANVLTF.

V usage is TRBV7-9 and J usage is TRBJ1-1, with D possibly TRBD1 on 6 matching bases. This CDR3 spans 15 amino acids. The V and J ends lost 4 bases and 4 bases respectively, with 16 bases between them. Germline CDR1 reads SEHNR; CDR2 reads FQNEAQ (reference sequence). CDR3 sequence (DNA): TGTGCCAGCAGCTCCCGCGGGGGGCGCGGCACTGAAGCTTTCTTT. Its protein product is CASSSRGGRGTEAFF.

The gene calls are TRBV27 and TRBJ1-6; D unclear. V dropped 3 bases and J dropped 0 bases, with 6 bases sitting between them. This CDR3 region has 15 residues. Germline V gene data show CDR1 as MNHEY and CDR2 as SMNVEV (reference sequence). DNA for the CDR3: TGTGCCAGCAGTTTCCTGAGCTCCTATAATTCACCCCTCCACTTT. Amino acid sequence: CASSFLSSYNSPLHF.

There are many counts of this clone. The chain joins TRBV7-9 to TRBJ2-4, with 7 bases fitting TRBD1. Germline loops: CDR1 SEHNR, CDR2 FQNEAQ (reference sequence). The CDR3 length is 18 residues. V lost 1 base to trimming and J lost 0 bases; unmatched junction nucleotides: 9. The CDR3 DNA reads as TGTGCCAGCAGCTTAGTGGGTGGGACAGCACTAGCCAAAAACATTCAGTACTTC. It is translated as CASSLVGGTALAKNIQYF.

The chain carries TRBV10-3 and TRBJ1-2; possible D gene TRBD1, 5 bases. This CDR3 comprises 15 residues. Germline CDR1 is ENHRY and CDR2 is SYGVKD. The V end was cut by 3 bases, the J end by 2 bases, with 13 bases between. CDR3 in amino acids: CAISEGSGQNYGYTF. For the CDR3, the DNA is TGTGCCATCAGTGAAGGCTCAGGACAAAACTATGGCTACACCTTC.

The gene calls are TRBV7-2 and TRBJ1-2; weak D call: TRBD1 (6 bases). This CDR3 region has 15 residues. From germline, CDR1 is SGHTA and CDR2 FQGNSA. V dropped 2 bases and J dropped 0 bases, with 10 bases sitting between them. CDR3 in amino acids: CASSLFGTPNYGYTF. CDR3 DNA: TGTGCCAGCAGCTTATTCGGGACACCTAACTATGGCTACACCTTC.